These 22 T cell receptor beta chains share one sample of origin, sequenced in a study of blood T cell repertoires in COVID-19. Assay: immunoSEQ multiplex PCR; the TCRdb copy retains only in-frame clones and omits some. The sample has hundreds of thousands of clones; around 87% are singletons. Sequenced material: PBMCs or T cells enriched from blood (not recorded which). All receptors derive from a woman in her fifties or sixties who had recovered from COVID-19.

Of note for this clone: In the same sample, other DNA sequences code for this CDR3. The chain links TRBV27 to TRBJ2-1; 13 bases match TRBD2. The germline gives CDR1 MNHEY, CDR2 SMNVEV (reference sequence). This CDR3 spans 16 amino acids. J gave up 2 bases and V 5 bases, and 3 bases lay outside the gene matches. Here the CDR3 reads CASSPGTSGTYNEQFF. CDR3 bases: TGTGCCAGCAGTCCTGGGACTAGCGGGACCTACAATGAGCAGTTCTTC.

This clone was seen at least ten times. The J gene is TRBJ2-2, the V gene TRBV7-9; D might be TRBD2 (6 bases). Germline V gene sequence: CDR1 SEHNR, CDR2 FQNEAQ (reference sequence). This CDR3 has 17 residues. Trimming cost V 6 bases and J 0 bases, with 17 bases left between them. The DNA for the CDR3 is TGTGCCAGCAGGCCCGTGTTGCGGGGTACGAACACCGGGGAGCTGTTTTTT. The encoded protein is CASRPVLRGTNTGELFF.

The chain recombines TRBV5-1 with TRBJ2-2, with 9 bases fitting TRBD1. CDR3 length: 13 amino acids. J gave up 6 bases and V 4 bases, and 1 base lay outside the gene matches. The germline CDR1 and CDR2 sequences are SGHRS and YFSETQ. CDR3 DNA: TGCGCCAGCAGCCGGACAGGGGCCGGGGAGCTGTTTTTT. This gives the protein CASSRTGAGELFF.

The chain recombines TRBV5-1 with TRBJ1-4; the match to TRBD1 covers 12 bases. This CDR3 has 16 amino acids. Per the germline V gene, CDR1 is SGHRS and CDR2 is YFSETQ. The ends lost 4 bases at V and 6 bases at J; junction bases unmatched: 7. This CDR3 reads CASSRGTGGRDEKLFF. The DNA of the CDR3 is TGCGCCAGCAGCAGAGGGACAGGGGGCCGGGATGAAAAACTGTTTTTT. The full variable domain, rest sourced from reference TRBV5-1 and TRBJ1-4, is KAGVTQTPRYLIKTRGQQVTLSCSPISGHRSVSWYQQTPGQGLQFLFEYFSETQRNKGNFPGRFSGRQFSNSRSEMNVSTLELGDSALYLCASSRGTGGRDEKLFFGSGTQLSVL.

V is TRBV19 and J is TRBJ1-1; the D gene is possibly TRBD1 (6 bases). The germline CDR1 and CDR2 sequences are LNHDA and SQIVND (reference sequence). This CDR3 spans 19 amino acids. The V gene lost 6 bases and the J gene lost 1 base, with 27 bases spanning the gap. The CDR3 region has the DNA TGTGCCAGTAGCCCACTTGGCCCCCCCGATGGGACACGGAACACTGAAGCTTTCTTT. It encodes CASSPLGPPDGTRNTEAFF.

The rearrangement uses TRBV10-3 and TRBJ2-1; TRBD1 aligns across 11 bases. V trimming: 10 bases; J trimming: 1 base; junction bases outside the gene matches: 12. CDR1 ENHRY and CDR2 SYGVKD come from the germline V gene. This CDR3 comprises 17 residues. The CDR3: CATQRSGQGASYNEQFF. The CDR3 bases are TGTGCCACACAGAGATCCGGACAGGGGGCTTCCTACAATGAGCAGTTCTTC.

This clone appeared a single time. The chain combines TRBV19 with TRBJ1-5; TRBD1 might be the D (5 bases). V was pared by 8 bases and J by 6 bases, with 14 bases between. In germline, CDR1 is LNHDA, CDR2 SQIVND (reference sequence). This CDR3 comprises 13 residues. CDR3 DNA: TGTGCCAGTTCCTCCAGGGAGGGTCAGCCCCAGCATTTT. Translation: CASSSREGQPQHF.

The J gene is TRBJ2-3, the V gene TRBV5-1, with a tentative D call TRBD2 (5 bases). The CDR3 has 18 amino acids. Trimming shortened V by 4 bases and J by 4 bases, and 25 bases separated the two germline ends. CDR1 and CDR2 from the germline V gene are SGHRS and YFSETQ. The DNA of the CDR3 is TGCGCCAGCAGCGTAGCCCCGCGAAGCGGTCCCCAGGCAGATACGCAGTATTTT. Amino acid sequence: CASSVAPRSGPQADTQYF.

The chain recombines TRBV9 with TRBJ2-1; 9 positions agree with TRBD2. Trimming took 3 bases from V and 4 from J; bases not matched to a gene: 11. This CDR3 comprises 17 residues. Germline V lookup: CDR1 SGDLS, CDR2 YYNGEE. In DNA, the CDR3 is TGTGCCAGCAGCGCCGCGGGAGCGGGAGGTAATTACAATGAGCAGTTCTTC. Residues: CASSAAGAGGNYNEQFF. Complete variable domain (other parts from reference TRBV9 and TRBJ2-1): DSGVTQTPKHLITATGQRVTLRCSPRSGDLSVYWYQQSLDQGLQFLIQYYNGEERAKGNILERFSAQQFPDLHSELNLSSLELGDSALYFCASSAAGAGGNYNEQFFGPGTRLTVL.

The chain combines TRBV7-6 with TRBJ2-3; D gene ambiguous. V lost 0 bases and J 0 bases, leaving 13 bases between the germline ends. This CDR3 contains 17 residues. Looked up from germline, CDR1 is SGHVS and CDR2 is FNYEAQ. CDR3 loop: CASSLAPQNPSTDTQYF. The CDR3 DNA reads as TGTGCCAGCAGCTTAGCCCCACAGAATCCTAGCACAGATACGCAGTATTTT.

The sample holds a few counts of this clone. The CDR3 DNA reads as TGTGCCAGCTCACTTAGCGACACAGATGGCTACACCTTC. It translates to CASSLSDTDGYTF. V and J are TRBV18 and TRBJ1-2; D is uncertain. The CDR3 is 13 residues long. With 4 bases removed from V and 6 bases from J, the gap between germline ends came to 12 bases. The V gene's germline CDR1 is KGHSH and CDR2 LQKENI.

The rearrangement links TRBV28 to TRBJ1-2, with 8 positions matching TRBD1. The J segment lost 2 bases and the V segment lost 5 bases, leaving 7 bases of the junction unmatched. The germline V gene encodes CDR1 MDHEN and CDR2 SYDVKM. This CDR3 comprises 15 residues. The CDR3 DNA is TGTGCCAGCAGTCCCGTGACAGGGGCGAACTATGGCTACACCTTC. Amino acid sequence: CASSPVTGANYGYTF.

The chain employs TRBV28 and TRBJ1-5; no definite D call. Per germline, CDR1 MDHEN and CDR2 SYDVKM. V gave up 1 base and J gave up 6 bases, with 10 bases separating them. This CDR3 is built from 14 residues. CDR3 DNA sequence: TGTGCCAGCAGTTTATCGCTCGGGGTTCAGCCCCAGCATTTT. This sequence encodes CASSLSLGVQPQHF.

The genes are TRBV27 and TRBJ2-3; TRBD1 matches at 8 bases. Germline CDR1 reads MNHEY; CDR2 reads SMNVEV (reference sequence). The V gene end was trimmed by 4 bases and the J gene end by 11 bases; junction bases not matched to a gene: 14. The CDR3 contains 15 residues. CDR3 in amino acids: CASSSPPRTGPLQYF. The CDR3 bases are TGTGCCAGCAGTTCTCCCCCCCGGACAGGGCCCTTGCAGTATTTT.

The rearrangement joins TRBV19 to TRBJ2-6; a weak D match, TRBD1 (6 bases). V was pared by 3 bases and J by 3 bases, with 12 bases between. CDR1 and CDR2 from the germline V gene are LNHDA and SQIVND (reference sequence). The length of the CDR3 is 16 residues. CDR3 nucleotides: TGTGCCAGTAGTATGGGGGCCGGGAATGGGGCCAACGTCCTGACTTTC. Translation: CASSMGAGNGANVLTF.

This clone occurred a few times. The rearrangement joins TRBV20-1 to TRBJ1-2; tentative D call: TRBD1 (5 bases). V shed 6 bases and J shed 4 bases, with 6 bases lying between them. The CDR3 spans 10 residues. The germline gives CDR1 DFQATT, CDR2 SNEGSKA (reference sequence). DNA of the CDR3: TGCAGTGCCGACAGCTATGGCTACACCTTC. Residues: CSADSYGYTF.

CDR3 loop: CAWSRPGNNSPLHF. The CDR3 DNA follows: TGTGCCTGGAGTCGCCCGGGTAACAATTCACCCCTCCACTTT. The chain employs TRBV30 and TRBJ1-6; unclear D gene. This CDR3 region has 14 residues. V shed 2 bases and J shed 7 bases, with 12 bases lying between them. Germline V gene lookup returns CDR1 GTSNPN and CDR2 SVGIG (reference sequence).

The chain recombines TRBV5-1 with TRBJ1-6; 8 bases align to TRBD1. The J segment lost 10 bases and the V segment lost 0 bases, leaving 9 bases of the junction unmatched. CDR1 is SGHRS, CDR2 YFSETQ, per germline. The length of the CDR3 is 16 residues. CDR3 sequence reads: CASSLAGRGLGSPLHF. CDR3 sequence (DNA): TGCGCCAGCAGCTTGGCGGGCAGGGGGCTAGGATCACCCCTCCACTTT.

The V and J genes are TRBV29-1 and TRBJ2-6; TRBD2 is a possible D gene (5 bases). The length of the CDR3 is 13 residues. Deletions cut 4 bases from V and 1 base from J, with 5 bases between. The germline CDR1 and CDR2 sequences are SQVTM and ANQGSEA. CDR3 in DNA: TGCAGCGTTGGGACTTCTGGGGCCAACGTCCTGACTTTC. It specifies CSVGTSGANVLTF. The whole variable domain, remainder taken from reference TRBV29-1 and TRBJ2-6, is SAVISQKPSRDICQRGTSLTIQCQVDSQVTMMFWYRQQPGQSLTLIATANQGSEATYESGFVIDKFPISRPNLTFSTLTVSNMSPEDSSIYLCSVGTSGANVLTFGAGSRLTVL.

V and J are TRBV27 and TRBJ2-7; TRBD2 matches 8 bases. Germline V gene sequence: CDR1 MNHEY, CDR2 SMNVEV (reference sequence). CDR3 length: 15 residues. J lost 0 bases, V lost 8 bases, and 9 bases had no gene match. CDR3 residues: CASARRREVSYEQYF. For the CDR3, the DNA is TGTGCCAGCGCTCGGAGGCGGGAGGTCTCCTACGAGCAGTACTTC.

This rearrangement joins TRBV27 to TRBJ2-1, with D hard to call. CDR1 is MNHEY, CDR2 SMNVEV, per germline (reference sequence). CDR3 length equals 13 residues. V was pared by 2 bases and J by 5 bases, with 7 bases between. The CDR3 here is CASSLKLHNEQFF. The CDR3 coding sequence is TGTGCCAGCAGTTTAAAACTACACAATGAGCAGTTCTTC.

The chain uses TRBV18 and TRBJ2-1; tentatively, D is TRBD2 (6 bases). The CDR3 loop spans 14 amino acids. Germline lookup yields CDR1 KGHSH and CDR2 LQKENI. The V end was cut by 3 bases, the J end by 6 bases, with 12 bases between. The CDR3 region is CASSPQRVFNEQFF. The CDR3 DNA reads as TGTGCCAGCTCACCCCAGCGGGTATTCAATGAGCAGTTCTTC. The whole variable domain, remainder taken from reference TRBV18 and TRBJ2-1, is NAGVMQNPRHLVRRRGQEARLRCSPMKGHSHVYWYRQLPEEGLKFMVYLQKENIIDESGMPKERFSAEFPKEGPSILRIQQVVRGDSAAYFCASSPQRVFNEQFFGPGTRLTVL.